The following is a T cell receptor beta chain sequence with its context. The data are from a study of blood T cell repertoires in COVID-19. The junction had 13 bases not matched to a gene; V was cut back by 4 bases and J by 7 bases. Germline values: CDR1 SGHKS, CDR2 YYEKEE (reference sequence). CDR3 length: 17 amino acids. The data were produced by immunoSEQ multiplex PCR, yet TCRdb's version contains in-frame clones alone and is incomplete. Here the sample spans 400,000 or so clones, 70% to 90% being singletons. The chain uses TRBV5-5 and TRBJ1-6; the match to TRBD1 covers 8 bases. The receptor was derived from a woman aged 40 to 50 with COVID-19, enrolled during active disease. The sample taken for sequencing was peripheral blood. Here the CDR3 reads CASSPGQGGFENSPLHF. The CDR3 bases are TGTGCCAGCAGCCCCGGACAGGGAGGGTTCGAGAATTCACCCCTCCACTTT.